Each of the 28 T cell receptor beta chains below was sequenced from the same sample in a study of cytomegalovirus exposure and HLA in healthy donors. The PCR employed 60 Vbeta primers together with 13 Jbeta primers. Profiled with immunoSEQ multiplex PCR; TCRdb holds only in-frame clones, not every one. This sample has a few hundred thousand clones, with 60% to 85% found just once. Material for sequencing was PBMCs. The receptors were gathered from a man aged 35 to 55 in good health and CMV-seronegative.

The chain is built from TRBV7-9 and TRBJ2-5, with 7 nucleotides matching TRBD1. The CDR3 runs 14 residues. V was clipped by 5 bases and J by 2 bases; unmatched bases: 5. Germline V gene lookup returns CDR1 SEHNR and CDR2 FQNEAQ (reference sequence). Here the CDR3 DNA reads TGTGCCAGCAGCCTGATGGGACAGCAAGAGACCCAGTACTTC. This codes for CASSLMGQQETQYF.

The chain links TRBV2 to TRBJ1-5, with D unclear. From germline, CDR1 is SNHLY and CDR2 FYNNEI. The CDR3 sequence is 13 residues long. V gave up 6 bases and J gave up 0 bases, with 6 bases separating them. This CDR3 is CASRLDSNQPQHF. As DNA, the CDR3 is TGTGCCAGCAGGCTAGATAGCAATCAGCCCCAGCATTTT.

The chain joins TRBV2 to TRBJ1-4, with 7 bases fitting TRBD1. Germline CDR1 reads SNHLY; CDR2 reads FYNNEI. Germline trimming cut 6 bases from V and 8 bases from J; bases unmatched to any gene: 6. CDR3 length: 13 amino acids. The CDR3 bases are TGTGCCAGCAGATGGGACAGAACGGAAAAACTGTTTTTT. Translating it yields CASRWDRTEKLFF.

The gene calls are TRBV6-6 and TRBJ2-7; D remains unclear. Trimming took 0 bases from V and 1 from J, leaving 7 bases between them. The CDR3 spans 14 residues. From germline, CDR1 is MNHNY and CDR2 SVGAGI (reference sequence). The DNA of the CDR3 is TGTGCCAGCAGTTACTCGGCTCCTTCCTACGAGCAGTACTTC. Residues: CASSYSAPSYEQYF.

The rearrangement links TRBV6-6 to TRBJ1-4, with 8 bases aligning to TRBD1. Germline values: CDR1 MNHNY, CDR2 SVGAGI (reference sequence). This CDR3 region has 16 residues. The J segment lost 0 bases and the V segment lost 5 bases, leaving 5 bases of the junction unmatched. CDR3 sequence (DNA): TGTGCCAGCAGTCACGGACAGGGAGCAACTAATGAAAAACTGTTTTTT. It yields the protein CASSHGQGATNEKLFF.

The chain uses TRBV7-2 and TRBJ1-5, with D tentatively TRBD1 (5 bases). CDR3 size: 16 residues. From germline, CDR1 is SGHTA and CDR2 FQGNSA. Trimming took off 3 bases at V and 7 bases at J, with 19 bases between the two ends. CDR3 in DNA: TGTGCCAGCAGCTTTTCCTTGGGGGGGTCAGGACAGCCCCAGCATTTT. Translating it yields CASSFSLGGSGQPQHF.

Of note for this clone: Other nucleotide sequences in the sample specify the same CDR3. This chain uses TRBV7-9 with TRBJ2-3, with D perhaps TRBD1 (5 bases). The V gene's germline CDR1 is SEHNR and CDR2 FQNEAQ (reference sequence). CDR3 length: 15 amino acids. Trimming removed 1 base from V and 1 base from J, with 9 bases in between. CDR3 loop: CASSLGQGRTDTQYF. In DNA, the CDR3 is TGTGCCAGCAGCTTAGGGCAGGGCCGCACAGATACGCAGTATTTT.

The genes are TRBV10-3 and TRBJ2-3; TRBD2 matches at 11 bases. Germline assignment: CDR1 ENHRY and CDR2 SYGVKD. This CDR3 comprises 15 residues. Trimming cost V 6 bases and J 3 bases; bases outside gene matches: 5. The CDR3 bases are TGTGCCATCAGCTTAGCGGGAGGGCCTACAGATACGCAGTATTTT. This sequence encodes CAISLAGGPTDTQYF.

The chain links TRBV9 to TRBJ1-1; 7 bases fit TRBD1. The CDR3 consists of 15 residues. After removal of 3 bases from V and 2 bases from J, the junction contained 7 bases not matched to a gene. Germline CDR1 is SGDLS and CDR2 is YYNGEE. CDR3 in DNA: TGTGCCAGCAGCGAGTTCGGGACAGCCAACACTGAAGCTTTCTTT. Translating it yields CASSEFGTANTEAFF.

The V and J genes are TRBV9 and TRBJ2-2, with 9 bases that match TRBD2. This CDR3 has 14 amino acids. From germline, CDR1 is SGDLS and CDR2 YYNGEE. The junction had 2 bases not matched to a gene; V was cut back by 2 bases and J by 6 bases. The CDR3 protein is CASSVAGGAGELFF. CDR3 coding DNA: TGTGCCAGCAGCGTGGCGGGAGGGGCCGGGGAGCTGTTTTTT.

J is TRBJ1-1 and V is TRBV9, with D perhaps matching TRBD1 (5 bases). The CDR3 is made up of 12 amino acids. Trimming removed 0 bases at V and 11 bases at J, with 11 bases between. Germline V gives CDR1 SGDLS, CDR2 YYNGEE. CDR3 DNA sequence: TGTGCCAGCAGCGTAGTGGGGGGGGAGGCTTTCTTT. Its protein product is CASSVVGGEAFF.

The gene calls are TRBV7-9 and TRBJ1-5; D gene uncertain. Germline V gives CDR1 SEHNR, CDR2 FQNEAQ (reference sequence). The CDR3 is 13 residues long. Trimming removed 3 bases from V and 3 bases from J, with 6 bases in between. The CDR3 protein is CASSLSVNQPQHF. CDR3 nucleotide sequence: TGTGCCAGCAGCTTGTCAGTCAATCAGCCCCAGCATTTT.

This clone was recorded only once. The V call is TRBV28, the J call TRBJ1-1; D is possibly TRBD1 (6 bases). The V gene lost 4 bases and the J gene lost 5 bases, with 14 bases spanning the gap. Germline V lookup: CDR1 MDHEN, CDR2 SYDVKM. The CDR3 spans 14 residues. Here the CDR3 reads CASSSRGANTEAFF. For the CDR3, the DNA is TGTGCCAGCAGTTCCAGGGGCGCTAATACTGAAGCTTTCTTT. Full variable domain (outside the CDR3, taken from reference TRBV28 and TRBJ1-1): DVKVTQSSRYLVKRTGEKVFLECVQDMDHENMFWYRQDPGLGLRLIYFSYDVKMKEKGDIPEGYSVSREKKERFSLILESASTNQTSMYLCASSSRGANTEAFFGQGTRLTVV.

This chain links TRBV7-6 with TRBJ2-5, with D uncertain. This CDR3 contains 14 residues. Germline-derived CDR1 and CDR2 are SGHVS and FNYEAQ. V was shortened by 0 bases and J by 1 base, with 6 bases between the two germline ends. The DNA of the CDR3 is TGTGCCAGCAGCTTAGCCACTATCCAAGAGACCCAGTACTTC. Amino acids: CASSLATIQETQYF. The full variable domain, with the rest looked up from reference TRBV7-6 and TRBJ2-5, is GAGVSQSPRYKVTKRGQDVALRCDPISGHVSLYWYRQALGQGPEFLTYFNYEAQQDKSGLPNDRFSAERPEGSISTLTIQRTEQRDSAMYRCASSLATIQETQYFGPGTRLLVL.

This clone was seen only a few times. The chain uses TRBV21-1 and TRBJ2-7; the table assigns TRBD1, which was not confirmed against the DNA. TRBV21-1 is described as a pseudogene. The CDR3 has 18 residues. CDR3 in amino acids: CASSPLGPDRAHPWEQHF. DNA for the CDR3: TGTGCCAGCAGCCCCCTGGGGCCGGACAGGGCTCACCCGTGGGAGCAGCACTTC.

This sequence joins TRBV13 and TRBJ2-7; 9 nucleotides agree with TRBD2. CDR1 PRHDT and CDR2 FYEKMQ come from the germline V gene (reference sequence). There are 13 residues in the CDR3. The ends lost 6 bases at V and 2 bases at J; junction bases unmatched: 2. This chain's CDR3 is CASSSGSTYEQYF. The CDR3 nucleotides are TGTGCCAGCAGTAGCGGGAGCACCTACGAGCAGTACTTC.

The chain joins TRBV4-1 to TRBJ1-5; tentative D call: TRBD1 (6 bases). This CDR3 comprises 17 residues. The germline V gene encodes CDR1 MGHRA and CDR2 YSYEKL. V was pared by 1 base and J by 3 bases, with 16 bases between. The CDR3 is CASSQVIVRGPNQPQHF. Here the CDR3 DNA reads TGCGCCAGCAGCCAAGTGATTGTCAGGGGCCCCAATCAGCCCCAGCATTTT.

The chain combines TRBV6-1 with TRBJ2-5, with 11 bases lining up with TRBD1. Gene TRBJ2-7 matches the end of the DNA better, so the J call may be wrong. The V gene's germline CDR1 is MNHNS and CDR2 SASEGT. The CDR3 extends over 15 amino acids. CDR3 amino acids: CASSEAGTGGYEQYF. CDR3 bases: TGTGCCAGCAGTGAAGCCGGGACAGGGGGCTACGAGCAGTACTTC.

This chain connects TRBV6-5 to TRBJ2-5, with TRBD1 identical over 10 bases. V shed 5 bases and J 11 bases; nucleotides not matched to a gene: 5. The CDR3 runs to 12 residues. Germline CDR1 and CDR2: MNHEY and SVGAGI. The CDR3 is CASSGTGEEQYF. Written as DNA, the CDR3 is TGTGCCAGCAGTGGGACAGGGGAAGAGCAGTACTTC.

This chain links TRBV19 with TRBJ2-5, with D tentatively TRBD1 (5 bases). Trimming left V 5 bases short and J 3 bases short, with 7 bases between. Germline V gene lookup returns CDR1 LNHDA and CDR2 SQIVND (reference sequence). The CDR3 loop spans 12 amino acids. The CDR3 DNA reads as TGTGCCAGTAGTGAAGGGGAAGAGACCCAGTACTTC. The encoded protein is CASSEGEETQYF.

The V gene is TRBV7-2, the J gene TRBJ2-1; no clear D gene. Deletions cut 5 bases from V and 0 bases from J, with 11 bases between. The CDR3 contains 15 residues. From germline, CDR1 is SGHTA and CDR2 FQGNSA. The CDR3 nucleotides are TGTGCCAGCAGCCCGTTACAGAGCTCCTACAATGAGCAGTTCTTC. Protein product: CASSPLQSSYNEQFF.

The chain recombines TRBV4-2 with TRBJ2-7; 7 nucleotides match TRBD2. The CDR3 consists of 15 residues. J was trimmed by 3 bases and V by 0 bases; bases with no gene match: 5. CDR1 LGHNA and CDR2 YNFKEQ come from the germline V gene. CDR3 coding DNA: TGTGCCAGCAGCCAAGAATCGGCGGGGGTCTACGAGCAGTACTTC. It encodes CASSQESAGVYEQYF.

V and J are TRBV19 and TRBJ2-4; D is ambiguous. There are 14 residues in the CDR3. The V gene lost 3 bases and the J gene lost 9 bases, with 15 bases spanning the gap. CDR1 is LNHDA, CDR2 SQIVND, per germline (reference sequence). CDR3 in amino acids: CASSIDTRRSIQYF. CDR3 DNA sequence: TGTGCCAGTAGTATCGATACCCGTAGGAGCATTCAGTACTTC.

The chain recombines TRBV7-2 with TRBJ1-4, with D perhaps matching TRBD1 (5 bases). Germline CDR1 reads SGHTA; CDR2 reads FQGNSA. Trimming cost V 5 bases and J 7 bases, with 11 bases left between them. The CDR3 totals 13 residues. The CDR3 is CASSQIGGEKLFF. The CDR3 nucleotides are TGTGCCAGCAGCCAAATCGGGGGTGAAAAACTGTTTTTT.

The genes are TRBV28 and TRBJ2-7, with D possibly matching TRBD1 (5 bases). The CDR3 sequence is 12 residues long. The V gene's germline CDR1 is MDHEN and CDR2 SYDVKM. Trimming left V 5 bases short and J 3 bases short, with 8 bases between. Here the CDR3 reads CASSEGDYEQYF. The CDR3 DNA reads TGTGCCAGCAGTGAAGGGGACTACGAGCAGTACTTC.

The sample holds one count of this clone. This chain uses TRBV18 with TRBJ1-5; TRBD1 aligns across 11 bases. The germline V gene has CDR1 KGHSH and CDR2 LQKENI. V shed 1 base and J 2 bases; nucleotides not matched to a gene: 1. This CDR3 has 16 amino acids. This chain's CDR3 is CASSPQGQGGNQPQHF. In DNA, the CDR3 is TGTGCCAGCTCACCACAGGGACAGGGGGGCAATCAGCCCCAGCATTTT.

This rearrangement joins TRBV13 to TRBJ2-5; 8 bases match TRBD1. The better agreement between TRBJ2-7 and the DNA end casts doubt on the J call. Germline loops: CDR1 PRHDT, CDR2 FYEKMQ (reference sequence). This CDR3 is 15 amino acids long. CDR3 region: CASSLGGQGSYEQYF. For the CDR3, the DNA is TGTGCCAGCAGCTTAGGAGGACAGGGCTCCTACGAGCAGTACTTC.

The V and J genes are TRBV10-2 and TRBJ2-7; 11 bases map to TRBD1. Germline V gene lookup returns CDR1 WSHSY and CDR2 SAAADI. The CDR3 spans 15 residues. V shed 7 bases and J 2 bases; nucleotides not matched to a gene: 7. CDR3 in amino acids: CASNDRDRGTYEQYF. CDR3 nucleotide sequence: TGCGCCAGCAATGACCGGGACAGGGGGACCTACGAGCAGTACTTC.